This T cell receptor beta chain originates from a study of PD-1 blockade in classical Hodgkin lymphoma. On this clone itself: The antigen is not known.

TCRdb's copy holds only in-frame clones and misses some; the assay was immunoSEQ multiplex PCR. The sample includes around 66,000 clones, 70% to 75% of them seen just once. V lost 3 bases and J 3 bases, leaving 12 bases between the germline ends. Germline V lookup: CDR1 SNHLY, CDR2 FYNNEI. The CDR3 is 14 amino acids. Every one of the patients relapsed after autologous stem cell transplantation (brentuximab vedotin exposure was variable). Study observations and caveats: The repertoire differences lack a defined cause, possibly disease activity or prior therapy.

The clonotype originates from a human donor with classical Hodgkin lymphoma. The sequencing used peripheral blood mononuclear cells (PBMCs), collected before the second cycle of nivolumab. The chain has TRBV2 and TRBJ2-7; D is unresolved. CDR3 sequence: CASSDGFLNYEQYF. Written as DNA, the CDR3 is TGTGCCAGCAGTGACGGCTTCCTTAACTACGAGCAGTACTTC. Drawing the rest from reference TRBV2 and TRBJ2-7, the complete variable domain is EPEVTQTPSHQVTQMGQEVILRCVPISNHLYFYWYRQILGQKVEFLVSFYNNEISEKSEIFDDQFSVERPDGSNFTLKIRSTKLEDSAMYFCASSDGFLNYEQYFGPGTRLTVT.